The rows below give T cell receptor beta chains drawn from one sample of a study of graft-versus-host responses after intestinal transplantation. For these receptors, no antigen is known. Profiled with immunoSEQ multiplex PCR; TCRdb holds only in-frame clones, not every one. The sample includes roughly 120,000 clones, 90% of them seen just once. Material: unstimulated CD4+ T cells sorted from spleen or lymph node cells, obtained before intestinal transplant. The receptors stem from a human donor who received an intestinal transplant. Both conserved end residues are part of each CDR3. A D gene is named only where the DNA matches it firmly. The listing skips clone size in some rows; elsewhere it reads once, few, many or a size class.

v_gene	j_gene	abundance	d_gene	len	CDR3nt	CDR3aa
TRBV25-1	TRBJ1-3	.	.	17	TGTGCCAGCAGTGAAAAAGGAAACAGGGAGCCCGGAAACACCATATATTTT	CASSEKGNREPGNTIYF
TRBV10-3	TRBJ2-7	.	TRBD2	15	TGTGCCATCAGTGAGTCGATTAGCGGGTCCTACGAGCAGTACTTC	CAISESISGSYEQYF
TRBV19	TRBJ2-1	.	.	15	TGTGCCACCCGTCTGGGCGGGACCTCCTACAATGAGCAGTTCTTC	CATRLGGTSYNEQFF
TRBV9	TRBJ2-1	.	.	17	TGTGCCAGCAGCCCTACGACACCTCCTAGGGGATACAATGAGCAGTTCTTC	CASSPTTPPRGYNEQFF
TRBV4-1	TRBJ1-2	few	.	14	TGCGCCAGCAGCCAAGATGGCGGGTGGCGGGGCTACACCTTC	CASSQDGGWRGYTF
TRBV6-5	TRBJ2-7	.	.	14	TGTGCCAGCAGTCAAGCCGGGGGAACCTACGAGCAGTACTTC	CASSQAGGTYEQYF
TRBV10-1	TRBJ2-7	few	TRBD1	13	TGCGCCAGCAGCAAGGACAGGCTGTACGAGCAGTACTTC	CASSKDRLYEQYF
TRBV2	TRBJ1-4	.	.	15	TGTGCCAGCAGTTTATACCCGGGGGGGAATGAAAAACTGTTTTTT	CASSLYPGGNEKLFF
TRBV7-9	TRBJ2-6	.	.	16	TGTGCCAGCAGCCCCACAGGGCTCGTAGGGGCCAACGTCCTGACTTTC	CASSPTGLVGANVLTF
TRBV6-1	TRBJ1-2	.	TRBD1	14	TGTGCCAGCAGTCCCAGGGGGGAAAACTATGGCTACACCTTC	CASSPRGENYGYTF
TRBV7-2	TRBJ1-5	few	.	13	TGTGCCAGCAGCTTAGGCAGGGAGGTACCCCAGCATTTT	CASSLGREVPQHF
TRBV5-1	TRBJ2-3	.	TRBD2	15	TGCGCCAGCAGCTCCGGGGGGAGGAGGACAGATACGCAGTATTTT	CASSSGGRRTDTQYF
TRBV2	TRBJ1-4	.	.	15	TGTGCCAGCAGCGAGACACCCTCAACTAATGAAAAACTGTTTTTT	CASSETPSTNEKLFF
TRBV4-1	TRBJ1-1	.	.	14	TGCGCCAGCAGCCTAGGAGATTGGGACACTGAAGCTTTCTTT	CASSLGDWDTEAFF
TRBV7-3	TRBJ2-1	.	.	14	TGTGCCAGCAGCTCAGCGCTAGCGAGCAATGAGCAGTTCTTC	CASSSALASNEQFF
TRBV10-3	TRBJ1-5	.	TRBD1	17	TGTGCCATCAGTGAAGGGACAGGGGGCGTTGGCAATCAGCCCCAGCATTTT	CAISEGTGGVGNQPQHF
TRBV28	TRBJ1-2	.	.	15	TGTGCCAGCAGCCCAAGACAGGTCCGAGACTATGGCTACACCTTC	CASSPRQVRDYGYTF
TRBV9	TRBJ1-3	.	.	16	TGTGCCAGCAGCCGACATTTGACAGCCCTTGGAAACACCATATATTTT	CASSRHLTALGNTIYF
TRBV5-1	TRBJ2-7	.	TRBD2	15	TGCGCCAGCAGCTTAGCGGGAGGGCCTTCCTACGAGCAGTACTTC	CASSLAGGPSYEQYF
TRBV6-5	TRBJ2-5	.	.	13	TGTGCCAGCAGTTACACTCCCCAAGAGACCCAGTACTTC	CASSYTPQETQYF
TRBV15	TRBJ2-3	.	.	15	TGTGCCACCAGCAGAGATCCCAGGGCCACAGATACGCAGTATTTT	CATSRDPRATDTQYF
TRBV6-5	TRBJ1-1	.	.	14	TGTGCCAGCACCCGCGCGGGGGGCGCCGATATGGCTTTCTTT	CASTRAGGADMAFF
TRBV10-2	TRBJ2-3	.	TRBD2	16	TGCGCCAGCAGTGAAGGACTAGCGGGAGGGATAGATACGCAGTATTTT	CASSEGLAGGIDTQYF
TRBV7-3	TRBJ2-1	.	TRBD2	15	TGTGCCAGCAGCTCCGGGGTAGCGGGGTACCATGAGCAGTTCTTC	CASSSGVAGYHEQFF
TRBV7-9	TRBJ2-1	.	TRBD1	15	TGTGCCAGCAGCCGGGACAGGGACCCCTACAATGAGCAGTTCTTC	CASSRDRDPYNEQFF
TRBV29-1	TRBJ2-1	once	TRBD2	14	TGCAGCGTTGCAATGGCGGGGGGGCCCGGTGAGCAGTTCTTC	CSVAMAGGPGEQFF
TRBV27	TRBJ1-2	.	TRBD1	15	TGTGCCAGCAGTGGAGCGGGGACAGGGGGCGTCGGCTACACCTTC	CASSGAGTGGVGYTF
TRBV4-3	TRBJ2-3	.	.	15	TGCGCCAGCAGCCAAGTGAGGTCCCCCGGAGATACGCAGTATTTT	CASSQVRSPGDTQYF
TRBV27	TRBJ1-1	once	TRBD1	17	TGTGCCAGCAGTTTATCGCGTCTTTCACAGGGGCGAACTGAAGCTTTCTTT	CASSLSRLSQGRTEAFF
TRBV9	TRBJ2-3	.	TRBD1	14	TGTGCCAGCAGCGGGACAGGGGGCGCAGATACGCAGTATTTT	CASSGTGGADTQYF
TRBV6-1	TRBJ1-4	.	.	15	TGTGCCAGCAGTCTACAACAGGGAACTAATGAAAAACTGTTTTTT	CASSLQQGTNEKLFF
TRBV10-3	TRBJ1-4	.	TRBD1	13	TGTGCCACCAAACAGGGGGCTAATGAAAAACTGTTTTTT	CATKQGANEKLFF
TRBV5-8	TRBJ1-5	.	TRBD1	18	TGTGCCAGCAGCCCAGGGACAGGGGTAGGTCGTCGCAATCAGCCCCAGCATTTT	CASSPGTGVGRRNQPQHF
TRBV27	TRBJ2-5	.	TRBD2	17	TGTGCCAGCAGTTTATGGGGAAGGCGACTAGCGGAAGAGACCCAGTACTTC	CASSLWGRRLAEETQYF
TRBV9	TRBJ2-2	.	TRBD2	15	TGTGCCAGCAGCGTAGACGGGAGGAGCACCGGGGAGCTGTTTTTT	CASSVDGRSTGELFF
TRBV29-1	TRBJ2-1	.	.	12	TGCAGCGTTGTTATCCCGGAGGATGAGCAGTTCTTC	CSVVIPEDEQFF
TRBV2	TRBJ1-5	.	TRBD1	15	TGTGCCAGCAGCCGGGACAGCTATAGCAATCAGCCCCAGCATTTT	CASSRDSYSNQPQHF
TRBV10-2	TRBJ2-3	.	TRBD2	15	TGCGCCAGCTTTAAGCGGGGGGGCAATACAGATACGCAGTATTTT	CASFKRGGNTDTQYF
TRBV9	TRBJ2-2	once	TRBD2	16	TGTGCCAGCACCATTAGCGGGGGCTATAACACCGGGGAGCTGTTTTTT	CASTISGGYNTGELFF
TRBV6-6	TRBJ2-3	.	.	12	TGTGCCAGCAACAGGAACGCAGATACGCAGTATTTT	CASNRNADTQYF
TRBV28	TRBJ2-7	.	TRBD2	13	TGTGCCAGCAGTTTAAGCGGGAGAAGGGAGCAGTACTTC	CASSLSGRREQYF